Following are 13 T cell receptor beta chains from one sample sequenced in a study of Ad26.COV2.S vaccination and SARS-CoV-2 variants. The treatment is: over 15 received Ad26.COV2.S at low or high dose, single or two shots; 5 received placebo; per-sample allocation not given. On day 63 after the first injection, vaccine and placebo recipients gave samples. The data were produced by immunoSEQ multiplex PCR, yet TCRdb's version contains in-frame clones alone and is incomplete. Altogether about 480,000 clones are present, about 83% being singletons, with the ten largest covering 13%. The input for sequencing was peripheral blood, taken in a trial of Ad26.COV2.S vaccine versus placebo. The receptors were gathered from a person between 18 and 65 years old who received the Ad26.COV2.S COVID-19 vaccine or a placebo.

The chain links TRBV6-6 to TRBJ1-3; D is ambiguous. This CDR3 is built from 12 residues. Per the germline V gene, CDR1 is MNHNY and CDR2 is SVGAGI (reference sequence). The V end lost 5 bases, the J end lost 4 bases, and 6 bases lay between the germline ends. CDR3 in amino acids: CASSPIGNTIYF. In DNA form, the CDR3 reads TGTGCCAGCAGTCCGATCGGAAACACCATATATTTT.

The rearrangement joins TRBV5-1 to TRBJ1-2; D gene uncertain. V was pared by 1 base and J by 1 base, with 14 bases between. Per the germline V gene, CDR1 is SGHRS and CDR2 is YFSETQ. CDR3 length equals 16 residues. The CDR3 DNA sequence: TGCGCCAGCAGCTTGTCCCAGTGGGGATATAACTATGGCTACACCTTC. It is translated as CASSLSQWGYNYGYTF.

The J gene is TRBJ1-2, the V gene TRBV27; TRBD1 might be the D (5 bases). The CDR3 is made up of 13 amino acids. The V gene lost 7 bases and the J gene lost 8 bases, with 17 bases spanning the gap. CDR1 and CDR2 from the germline V gene are MNHEY and SMNVEV (reference sequence). The CDR3: CASKSRGLGGYTF. The CDR3 DNA sequence: TGTGCCAGCAAATCCCGGGGCCTGGGGGGCTACACCTTC.

The chain joins TRBV7-2 to TRBJ2-1; 10 nucleotides align to TRBD2. Germline loops: CDR1 SGHTA, CDR2 FQGNSA. Losses at the gene ends were 4 bases for V and 2 bases for J; bases not matched to a gene: 2. The CDR3 sequence is 15 residues long. This chain's CDR3 is CASSSGLATYNEQFF. The CDR3 DNA follows: TGTGCCAGCAGCTCGGGACTAGCGACCTACAATGAGCAGTTCTTC.

The rearrangement uses TRBV7-3 and TRBJ2-1; TRBD2 matches at 13 bases. V gave up 4 bases and J gave up 5 bases; unmatched junction bases: 2. This CDR3 has 15 residues. Germline V lookup: CDR1 SGHTA, CDR2 FQGTGA. For the CDR3, the DNA is TGTGCCAGCAGCTGGACTAGCGGGAGACACAATGAGCAGTTCTTC. Amino acid sequence: CASSWTSGRHNEQFF.

The chain joins TRBV13 to TRBJ1-1; unclear D gene. Trimming left V 2 bases short and J 5 bases short, with 9 bases between. The CDR3 sequence is 13 residues long. Per the germline V gene, CDR1 is PRHDT and CDR2 is FYEKMQ (reference sequence). The CDR3 bases are TGTGCCAGCAGCTTACGAGCCGTTACTGAAGCTTTCTTT. Protein sequence: CASSLRAVTEAFF. The whole variable domain, remainder taken from reference TRBV13 and TRBJ1-1, is AAGVIQSPRHLIKEKRETATLKCYPIPRHDTVYWYQQGPGQDPQFLISFYEKMQSDKGSIPDRFSAQQFSDYHSELNMSSLELGDSALYFCASSLRAVTEAFFGQGTRLTVV.

The chain is built from TRBV6-5 and TRBJ2-4; D might be TRBD2 (5 bases). The CDR3 extends over 15 amino acids. Germline CDR1 is MNHEY and CDR2 is SVGAGI. Trimming stripped 6 bases from V and 9 bases from J, with 21 bases between. Written as DNA, the CDR3 is TGTGCCAGCAGAGACCCACTAGGCCCCGCGGGCATTCAGTACTTC. Its protein is CASRDPLGPAGIQYF.

J is TRBJ2-1 and V is TRBV18; no definite D call. Germline values: CDR1 KGHSH, CDR2 LQKENI. Trimming cost V 0 bases and J 2 bases, with 11 bases left between them. CDR3 length: 16 residues. Written as DNA, the CDR3 is TGTGCCAGCTCACCACCGACCGGGTTCGCCTACAATGAGCAGTTCTTC. Protein sequence: CASSPPTGFAYNEQFF.

The V and J genes are TRBV30 and TRBJ2-3; no clear D gene. Germline V gene lookup returns CDR1 GTSNPN and CDR2 SVGIG (reference sequence). The CDR3 has 11 amino acids. V lost 7 bases, J lost 6 bases, and 11 bases lay in between. The CDR3 protein is CALRAWDTQYF. The CDR3 nucleotides read TGTGCCTTGAGAGCTTGGGATACGCAGTATTTT.

The chain links TRBV20-1 to TRBJ1-6, with no clear D. Trimming stripped 3 bases from V and 0 bases from J, with 12 bases between. In germline, CDR1 is DFQATT, CDR2 SNEGSKA (reference sequence). The CDR3 is 16 residues long. The CDR3 loop reads CSASLGGNSYNSPLHF. The CDR3 DNA sequence: TGCAGTGCTAGTCTTGGAGGGAACTCCTATAATTCACCCCTCCACTTT.

This chain uses TRBV7-2 with TRBJ2-5; 9 nucleotides match TRBD2. With V trimmed by 8 bases and J by 6 bases, 7 bases remained unmatched. The CDR3 loop spans 13 amino acids. CDR1 and CDR2 (germline): SGHTA, FQGNSA. The CDR3 is CASRRSGGKTQYF. CDR3 nucleotides: TGTGCCAGCCGGAGGAGCGGGGGGAAGACCCAGTACTTC.

The CDR3 DNA reads as TGTGCCAGCAGTTTACGGGGACGGACTAACTATGGCTACACCTTC. Amino acids: CASSLRGRTNYGYTF. J is TRBJ1-2 and V is TRBV27, with D possibly matching TRBD1 (5 bases). Trimming shortened V by 2 bases and J by 0 bases, and 10 bases separated the two germline ends. The CDR3 runs to 15 residues. Germline CDR1 reads MNHEY; CDR2 reads SMNVEV (reference sequence).

The chain combines TRBV24-1 with TRBJ2-3; D ambiguous. Trimming stripped 4 bases from V and 1 base from J, with 14 bases between. The germline V gene has CDR1 KGHDR and CDR2 SFDVKD. This CDR3 is built from 16 residues. The CDR3 loop reads CATSDPIQWGTDTQYF. DNA for the CDR3: TGTGCCACCAGTGACCCCATTCAATGGGGCACAGATACGCAGTATTTT.